A single sample gave rise to the 18 T cell receptor beta chains below, sequenced in a study of T cells in Graves' hyperthyroidism and ophthalmopathy. Researchers took RNA transcripts and amplified the TCR beta CDR3 regions from them. The TCR CDR3 first-round RT-PCR relied on the HTBI primer set. TCRdb ran MiXCR on the multiplex PCR reads and lists one entry per CDR3 protein. This sample yields 750,000 to 950,000 distinct CDR3 sequences, of which about 38% are seen a single time; approximately 8.7% belongs to the top ten. Sequencing was performed on blood. These receptor sequences come from a man between 18 and 35 years old with Graves' hyperthyroidism.

The gene calls are TRBV7-3 and TRBJ2-2; tentatively, D is TRBD2 (6 bases). V was clipped by 4 bases and J by 5 bases, with 11 bases between them. This CDR3 comprises 14 residues. Germline V gives CDR1 SGHTA, CDR2 FQGTGA. CDR3 region: CASSWRGGTGELFF. CDR3 in DNA: TGTGCCAGCAGCTGGCGAGGAGGGACCGGGGAGCTGTTTTTT.

For this clonotype: One junction end disagrees with the germline gene, perhaps due to a read error. The chain has TRBV10-3 and TRBJ1-5; TRBD1 matches 10 bases. The germline CDR1 and CDR2 sequences are ENHRY and SYGVKD. This CDR3 has 16 residues. The CDR3 coding sequence is TGTGCCAGCAGTGAAGGGACAGGGGATAGCAATCAGCCCCAGCATTTT. It is translated as CASSEGTGDSNQPQHF.

This chain connects TRBV27 to TRBJ1-5; unclear D gene. The germline V gene encodes CDR1 MNHEY and CDR2 SMNVEV (reference sequence). V was trimmed by 2 bases and J by 3 bases, leaving 11 bases between them. This CDR3 spans 15 amino acids. CDR3 residues: CASSLGLPFNQPQHF. The CDR3, as DNA: TGTGCCAGCAGTTTAGGGCTGCCTTTCAATCAGCCCCAGCATTTT.

The gene calls are TRBV7-2 and TRBJ2-2; D is tentatively TRBD1 or TRBD2 (6 bases each). The germline V gene has CDR1 SGHTA and CDR2 FQGNSA. V was trimmed by 5 bases and J by 8 bases, leaving 12 bases between them. The CDR3 is made up of 13 amino acids. The CDR3 DNA sequence: TGTGCCAGCAGCCGAGGGGGGTTTGGGGAGCTGTTTTTT. It encodes CASSRGGFGELFF.

This clonotype was seen repeatedly, ten times or more. The chain recombines TRBV10-3 with TRBJ1-1, with D perhaps matching TRBD1 (6 bases). The CDR3 extends over 14 amino acids. V was clipped by 0 bases and J by 7 bases, with 12 bases between them. The germline CDR1 and CDR2 sequences are ENHRY and SYGVKD. DNA for the CDR3: TGTGCCATCAGTGAGTCGGGGGGGGCCAATGAAGCTTTCTTT. As protein: CAISESGGANEAFF.

This clonotype has only a few counts. V usage is TRBV4-2 and J usage is TRBJ1-3; D remains ambiguous. In germline, CDR1 is LGHNA, CDR2 YNFKEQ. V shed 8 bases and J shed 4 bases, with 6 bases lying between them. This CDR3 contains 11 residues. CDR3 nucleotides: TGTGCCAGCCTCTCAGGAAACACCATATATTTT. Encoded protein: CASLSGNTIYF.

On this clonotype itself: Possible read error: a much larger clone is one base away. This chain uses TRBV7-9 with TRBJ1-2; D is perhaps TRBD1 (5 bases). The germline CDR1 and CDR2 sequences are SEHNR and FQNEAQ (reference sequence). The CDR3 is 14 amino acids. CDR3 DNA sequence: TGTGCCAGCATCTTACCAGGGAGGGACTATGGCTACACCTTC. Translated, it gives CASILPGRDYGYTF.

This clonotype was observed a few times. The genes are TRBV10-1 and TRBJ1-3; maybe TRBD1 (6 bases). Deletions cut 10 bases from V and 1 base from J, with 23 bases between. This CDR3 has 17 residues. CDR1 and CDR2 (germline): WNHNN, SYGVQD (reference sequence). CDR3 nucleotides: TGCGCCAAAAGACAGGACTTAATGAGAGAGTCTGGAAACACCATATATTTT. It is translated as CAKRQDLMRESGNTIYF.

This clonotype was counted at least ten times. This sequence joins TRBV2 and TRBJ2-7; 9 bases match TRBD2. In germline, CDR1 is SNHLY, CDR2 FYNNEI. The CDR3 covers 14 residues. V was pared by 4 bases and J by 2 bases, with 3 bases of the junction left unmatched. In DNA form, the CDR3 reads TGTGCCAGCAGTGCGGCGGGAGGGCCCTACGAGCAGTACTTC. Protein product: CASSAAGGPYEQYF. The whole variable domain, remainder taken from reference TRBV2 and TRBJ2-7, is EPEVTQTPSHQVTQMGQEVILRCVPISNHLYFYWYRQILGQKVEFLVSFYNNEISEKSEIFDDQFSVERPDGSNFTLKIRSTKLEDSAMYFCASSAAGGPYEQYFGPGTRLTVT.

This clonotype was seen ten or more times. The chain has TRBV10-3 and TRBJ2-7; 12 bases line up with TRBD1. With 10 bases clipped from V and 6 bases from J, the junction kept 7 bases outside the gene matches. Germline CDR1 reads ENHRY; CDR2 reads SYGVKD. CDR3 size: 13 residues. DNA for the CDR3: TGTGCCAGTCTGGGACAGGGGGCTACCGAGCAGTACTTC. It codes for CASLGQGATEQYF.

In regard to this clonotype: One base away lies a much larger clone, so this may be a sequencing read error. This chain joins TRBV2 and TRBJ2-5; no reliable D call. V was pared by 8 bases and J by 5 bases, with 12 bases between. CDR3 size: 12 residues. CDR1 and CDR2 from the germline V gene are SNHLY and FYNNEI. The CDR3 sequence: CASRGPKETQYF. The DNA for the CDR3 is TGTGCCAGCCGAGGTCCCAAGGAGACCCAGTACTTC.

The V call is TRBV4-1, the J call TRBJ1-3; no clear D. Trimming shortened V by 1 base and J by 0 bases, and 4 bases separated the two germline ends. Germline V gives CDR1 MGHRA, CDR2 YSYEKL. The CDR3 spans 14 residues. CDR3 in amino acids: CASSQASSGNTIYF. The CDR3 coding sequence is TGCGCCAGCAGCCAAGCGAGCTCTGGAAACACCATATATTTT.

The chain has TRBV6-5 and TRBJ1-6; D is unresolved. Germline CDR1 reads MNHEY; CDR2 reads SVGAGI. V shed 2 bases and J shed 10 bases, with 15 bases lying between them. The CDR3 totals 15 residues. In DNA form, the CDR3 reads TGTGCCAGCAGTTACGAGCCGGGCGCGAGGTCACCCCTCCACTTT. This codes for CASSYEPGARSPLHF.

This clonotype appeared many times. The rearrangement joins TRBV19 to TRBJ1-4; 11 positions agree with TRBD1. The CDR3 loop spans 15 amino acids. Trimming removed 8 bases from V and 2 bases from J; junction bases left unmatched: 4. Per the germline V gene, CDR1 is LNHDA and CDR2 is SQIVND (reference sequence). This chain's CDR3 is CASRDRGNTNEKLFF. The CDR3, as DNA: TGTGCCAGTCGGGACAGGGGGAACACTAATGAAAAACTGTTTTTT.

This clonotype occurred a few times. The chain combines TRBV4-1 with TRBJ1-6; no clear D. V was trimmed by 1 base and J by 9 bases, leaving 7 bases between them. The CDR3 has 13 amino acids. The germline V gene has CDR1 MGHRA and CDR2 YSYEKL. The CDR3 reads CASSQVPVSPLHF. CDR3 coding DNA: TGCGCCAGCAGCCAAGTCCCCGTTTCACCCCTCCACTTT.

The chain links TRBV7-9 to TRBJ2-7; the match to TRBD2 covers 9 bases. In germline, CDR1 is SEHNR, CDR2 FQNEAQ (reference sequence). J gave up 2 bases and V 4 bases, and 6 bases lay outside the gene matches. CDR3 length equals 15 residues. The CDR3, as DNA: TGTGCCAGCAGCTGGTTAGCGGGAGTTACCTACGAGCAGTACTTC. Amino acids: CASSWLAGVTYEQYF. Complete variable domain (other parts from reference TRBV7-9 and TRBJ2-7): DTGVSQNPRHKITKRGQNVTFRCDPISEHNRLYWYRQTLGQGPEFLTYFQNEAQLEKSRLLSDRFSAERPKGSFSTLEIQRTEQGDSAMYLCASSWLAGVTYEQYFGPGTRLTVT.

The chain joins TRBV11-2 to TRBJ2-5; perhaps TRBD2 as D (6 bases). Germline V lookup: CDR1 SGHAT, CDR2 FQNNGV. V gave up 5 bases and J gave up 2 bases, with 12 bases separating them. CDR3 size: 14 residues. CDR3 amino acids: CASSLFGGQETQYF. The CDR3 DNA sequence: TGTGCCAGCAGCCTCTTTGGAGGGCAAGAGACCCAGTACTTC.

CDR3 sequence reads: CASRLGRTENTIYF. CDR3 DNA sequence: TGTGCCAGCCGCCTAGGAAGGACGGAAAACACCATATATTTT. V usage is TRBV7-9 and J usage is TRBJ1-3; no clear D. CDR1 is SEHNR and CDR2 is FQNEAQ in the germline V gene (reference sequence). This CDR3 has 14 amino acids. Deletions cut 8 bases from V and 6 bases from J, with 17 bases between.